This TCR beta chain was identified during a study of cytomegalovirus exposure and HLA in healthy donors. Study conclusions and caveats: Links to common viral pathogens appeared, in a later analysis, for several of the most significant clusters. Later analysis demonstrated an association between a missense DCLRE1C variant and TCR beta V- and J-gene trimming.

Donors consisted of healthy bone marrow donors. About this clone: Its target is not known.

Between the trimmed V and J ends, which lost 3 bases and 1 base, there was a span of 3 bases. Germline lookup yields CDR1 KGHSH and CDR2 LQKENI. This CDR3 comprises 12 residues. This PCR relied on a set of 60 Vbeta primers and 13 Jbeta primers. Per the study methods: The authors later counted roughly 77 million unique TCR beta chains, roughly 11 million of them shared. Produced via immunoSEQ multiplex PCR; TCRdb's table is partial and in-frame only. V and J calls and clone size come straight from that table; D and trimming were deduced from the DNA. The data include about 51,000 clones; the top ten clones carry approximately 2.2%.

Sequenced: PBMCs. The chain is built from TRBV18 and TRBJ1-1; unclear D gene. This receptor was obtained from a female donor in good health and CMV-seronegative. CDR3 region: CASSPQNTEAFF. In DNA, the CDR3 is TGTGCCAGCTCACCTCAGAACACTGAAGCTTTCTTT.